One and the same sample provided the 10 T cell receptor beta chains below, sequenced in a study of blood T cell repertoires in COVID-19 (TCRdb year 2020). Libraries were built with the immunoSEQ multiplex PCR assay. As stored in TCRdb, this immuneACCESS dataset retains in-frame rearrangements with V and J assigned. A fraction of the clones does not appear; measured against another copy, unresolved V genes explain less than half of the discrepancy, and the remainder lacks a known reason. This sample lists roughly 250,000 clones; about 88% were detected once. About 3% of the sample is held by the ten biggest clonotypes. Material for sequencing was PBMCs or T cells enriched from blood (not recorded which). Receptors were obtained from a woman between 50 and 59 years old who had recovered from COVID-19.

This sequence joins TRBV25-1 and TRBJ1-5; D not certain. Looked up from germline, CDR1 is MGHDK and CDR2 is SYGVNS. The CDR3 extends over 14 amino acids. The V end lost 4 bases, the J end lost 0 bases, and 7 bases lay between the germline ends. The CDR3 region has the DNA TGTGCCAGCAGTGCTGCGTTTAGCAATCAGCCCCAGCATTTT. Amino acid sequence: CASSAAFSNQPQHF.

The chain uses TRBV7-8 and TRBJ2-5; 11 bases align to TRBD2. The germline V gene has CDR1 SGHVS and CDR2 FQNEAQ. The CDR3 contains 16 residues. J gave up 2 bases and V 2 bases, and 4 bases lay outside the gene matches. The CDR3 nucleotides read TGTGCCAGCAGCTTAAAGCGACTAGCGGGGCAAGAGACCCAGTACTTC. Amino acid sequence: CASSLKRLAGQETQYF. The whole variable domain, filled in from reference TRBV7-8 and TRBJ2-5, reads GAGVSQSPRYKVAKRGQDVALRCDPISGHVSLFWYQQALGQGPEFLTYFQNEAQLDKSGLPSDRFFAERPEGSVSTLKIQRTQQEDSAVYLCASSLKRLAGQETQYFGPGTRLLVL.

The chain links TRBV11-2 to TRBJ1-2; the D is unclear. The CDR3 totals 14 residues. Germline lookup yields CDR1 SGHAT and CDR2 FQNNGV. V was clipped by 1 base and J by 4 bases, with 10 bases between them. The CDR3 protein is CASSLVVDSYGYTF. CDR3 DNA: TGTGCCAGCAGCTTAGTGGTAGACTCCTATGGCTACACCTTC.

The rearrangement uses TRBV7-2 and TRBJ1-4; a possible D gene is TRBD1 (5 bases). V shed 2 bases and J shed 7 bases, with 17 bases lying between them. CDR1 is SGHTA, CDR2 FQGNSA, per germline. The CDR3 consists of 16 residues. CDR3 region: CASSLQTPPGGEKLFF. The CDR3 region has the DNA TGTGCCAGCAGCTTACAAACCCCTCCCGGGGGTGAAAAACTGTTTTTT. Full variable domain (remainder filled in from reference TRBV7-2 and TRBJ1-4): GAGVSQSPSNKVTEKGKDVELRCDPISGHTALYWYRQSLGQGLEFLIYFQGNSAPDKSGLPSDRFSAERTGGSVSTLTIQRTQQEDSAVYLCASSLQTPPGGEKLFFGSGTQLSVL.

DNA of the CDR3: TGCGCCAGCAGCGCTGGACAGGGTTCGGGCTACACCTTC. Translated, it gives CASSAGQGSGYTF. The rearrangement uses TRBV5-1 and TRBJ1-2, with 8 bases that match TRBD1. The germline V gene has CDR1 SGHRS and CDR2 YFSETQ. V gave up 4 bases and J gave up 8 bases; unmatched junction bases: 7. The CDR3 totals 13 residues. Supplemented by reference TRBV5-1 and TRBJ1-2, the full variable domain reads KAGVTQTPRYLIKTRGQQVTLSCSPISGHRSVSWYQQTPGQGLQFLFEYFSETQRNKGNFPGRFSGRQFSNSRSEMNVSTLELGDSALYLCASSAGQGSGYTFGSGTRLTVV.

The rearrangement joins TRBV7-9 to TRBJ2-7; TRBD2 matches at 9 bases. Germline V gives CDR1 SEHNR, CDR2 FQNEAQ (reference sequence). V trimming: 3 bases; J trimming: 5 bases; junction bases outside the gene matches: 2. The CDR3 runs to 13 residues. The DNA of the CDR3 is TGTGCCAGCAGCTTTAGCGGGAGTAACGAGCAGTACTTC. Amino acid sequence: CASSFSGSNEQYF.

This chain connects TRBV9 to TRBJ2-3; 9 nucleotides match TRBD1. CDR3 length: 15 residues. Trimming cost V 4 bases and J 1 base; bases outside gene matches: 4. The germline V gene has CDR1 SGDLS and CDR2 YYNGEE. CDR3 nucleotides: TGTGCCAGCAGCATAACAGGGGGCGGCACAGATACGCAGTATTTT. It encodes CASSITGGGTDTQYF.

The chain combines TRBV6-5 with TRBJ2-3; D is undetermined. Trimming stripped 5 bases from V and 7 bases from J, with 7 bases between. The CDR3 contains 11 residues. Germline assignment: CDR1 MNHEY and CDR2 SVGAGI. The chain's CDR3 is CASSPGNTQYF. CDR3 in DNA: TGTGCCAGCAGTCCGGGTAATACGCAGTATTTT.

This chain uses TRBV27 with TRBJ2-1; perhaps TRBD2 as D (5 bases). Germline assignment: CDR1 MNHEY and CDR2 SMNVEV (reference sequence). This CDR3 is built from 13 residues. V lost 8 bases and J lost 8, with 16 bases in between. The chain's CDR3 is CASGVGERYEQFF. CDR3 DNA: TGTGCCAGCGGGGTGGGAGAGAGGTATGAGCAGTTCTTC.

CDR3 bases: TGCGCCAGCGAAGGGGTTCCAGATACGCAGTATTTT. Translation gives CASEGVPDTQYF. V usage is TRBV10-1 and J usage is TRBJ2-3; D perhaps matches TRBD1 (5 bases). Germline CDR1 reads WNHNN; CDR2 reads SYGVQD (reference sequence). Trimming pared 8 bases from V and 4 bases from J, leaving 10 bases between. The CDR3 is 12 amino acids.